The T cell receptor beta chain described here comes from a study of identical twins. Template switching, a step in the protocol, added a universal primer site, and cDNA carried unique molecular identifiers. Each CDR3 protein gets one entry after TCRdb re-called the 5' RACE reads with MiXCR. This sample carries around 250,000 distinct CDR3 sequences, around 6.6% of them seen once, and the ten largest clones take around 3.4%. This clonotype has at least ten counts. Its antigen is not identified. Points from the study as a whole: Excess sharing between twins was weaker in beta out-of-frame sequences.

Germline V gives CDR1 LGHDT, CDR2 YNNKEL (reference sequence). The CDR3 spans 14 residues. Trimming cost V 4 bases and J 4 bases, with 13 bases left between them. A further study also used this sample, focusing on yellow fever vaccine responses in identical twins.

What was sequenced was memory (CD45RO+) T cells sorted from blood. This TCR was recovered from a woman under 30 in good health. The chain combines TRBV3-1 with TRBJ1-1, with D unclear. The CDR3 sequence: CASSRSNKGTEAFF. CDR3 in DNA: TGTGCCAGCAGCCGGTCTAACAAAGGCACTGAAGCTTTCTTT. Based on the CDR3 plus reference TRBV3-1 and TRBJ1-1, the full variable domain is DTAVSQTPKYLVTQMGNDKSIKCEQNLGHDTMYWYKQDSKKFLKIMFSYNNKELIINETVPNRFSPKSPDKAHLNLHINSLELGDSAVYFCASSRSNKGTEAFFGQGTRLTVV.